This TCR beta chain was identified in a study of T cell responses to AZD1222 COVID-19 vaccine. This clone appeared once. Some clones are missing from TCRdb's copy, which holds only in-frame ones; the method was immunoSEQ multiplex PCR. The sample holds about 80,000 clones; about nine tenths are singletons and the top ten take roughly a quarter. The sequence was collected from an adult in good health. Sample: peripheral blood, taken on day 0 of AZD1222 vaccination.

CDR3 nucleotide sequence: TGTGCCAGCAGTGAGGGGACAGATCGATATGGCTACACCTTC. It encodes CASSEGTDRYGYTF. The V gene is TRBV6-4, the J gene TRBJ1-2; 7 bases match TRBD1. The germline V gene has CDR1 MRHNA and CDR2 SNTAGT. Trimming cost V 3 bases and J 5 bases; bases outside gene matches: 6. The CDR3 contains 14 residues.